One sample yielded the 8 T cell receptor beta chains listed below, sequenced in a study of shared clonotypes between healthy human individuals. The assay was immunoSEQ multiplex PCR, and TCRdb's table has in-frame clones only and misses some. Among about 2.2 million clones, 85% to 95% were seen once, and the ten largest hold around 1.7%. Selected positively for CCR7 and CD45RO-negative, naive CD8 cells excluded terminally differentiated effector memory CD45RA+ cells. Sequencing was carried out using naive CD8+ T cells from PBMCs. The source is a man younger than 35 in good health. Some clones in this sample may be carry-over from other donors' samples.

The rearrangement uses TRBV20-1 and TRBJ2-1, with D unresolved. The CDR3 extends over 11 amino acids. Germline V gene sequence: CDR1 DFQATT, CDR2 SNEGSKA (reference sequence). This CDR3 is CTAHLTNEQFF. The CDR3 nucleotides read TGCACGGCACACCTCACCAATGAGCAGTTCTTC.

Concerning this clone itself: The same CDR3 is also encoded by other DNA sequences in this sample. For the CDR3, the DNA is TGTGCCAGCAGTTTAAACGGACTAGCGGACCTCTACGAGCAGTACTTC. Its translation is CASSLNGLADLYEQYF. This chain links TRBV27 with TRBJ2-7; TRBD2 agrees at 10 bases. Per the germline V gene, CDR1 is MNHEY and CDR2 is SMNVEV (reference sequence). With V trimmed by 2 bases and J by 3 bases, 7 bases remained unmatched. The CDR3 extends over 16 amino acids.

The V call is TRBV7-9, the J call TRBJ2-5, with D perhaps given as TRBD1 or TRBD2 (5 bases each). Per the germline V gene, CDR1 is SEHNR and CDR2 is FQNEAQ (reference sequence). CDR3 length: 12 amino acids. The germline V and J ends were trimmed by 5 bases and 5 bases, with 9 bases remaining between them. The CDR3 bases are TGTGCCAGCAGCCAGTGGGGGGAGACCCAGTACTTC. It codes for CASSQWGETQYF. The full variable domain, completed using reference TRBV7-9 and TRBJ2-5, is DTGVSQNPRHKITKRGQNVTFRCDPISEHNRLYWYRQTLGQGPEFLTYFQNEAQLEKSRLLSDRFSAERPKGSFSTLEIQRTEQGDSAMYLCASSQWGETQYFGPGTRLLVL.

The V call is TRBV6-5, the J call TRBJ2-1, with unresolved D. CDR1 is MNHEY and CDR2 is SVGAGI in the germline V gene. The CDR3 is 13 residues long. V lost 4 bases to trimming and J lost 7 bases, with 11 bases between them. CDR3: CASSFANLNEQFF. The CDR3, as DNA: TGTGCCAGCAGTTTTGCTAACCTAAATGAGCAGTTCTTC.

The CDR3 sequence: CASSLDSISTEAFF. The DNA for the CDR3 is TGTGCCAGCAGCTTGGACTCCATCTCCACTGAAGCTTTCTTT. The rearrangement joins TRBV5-8 to TRBJ1-1; D remains ambiguous. In germline, CDR1 is SGHTS, CDR2 YDEGEE. V was clipped by 0 bases and J by 4 bases, with 10 bases between them. The CDR3 has 14 amino acids. The full variable domain, rest sourced from reference TRBV5-8 and TRBJ1-1, is EAGVTQSPTHLIKTRGQQATLRCSPISGHTSVYWYQQALGLGLQFLLWYDEGEERNRGNFPPRFSGRQFPNYSSELNVNALELEDSALYLCASSLDSISTEAFFGQGTRLTVV.

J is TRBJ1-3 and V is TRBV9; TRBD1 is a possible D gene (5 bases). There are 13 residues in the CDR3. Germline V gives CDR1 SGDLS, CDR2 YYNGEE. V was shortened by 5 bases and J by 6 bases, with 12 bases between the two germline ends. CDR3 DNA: TGTGCCAGCAGGGACATTCTGGAAAACACCATATATTTT. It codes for CASRDILENTIYF.

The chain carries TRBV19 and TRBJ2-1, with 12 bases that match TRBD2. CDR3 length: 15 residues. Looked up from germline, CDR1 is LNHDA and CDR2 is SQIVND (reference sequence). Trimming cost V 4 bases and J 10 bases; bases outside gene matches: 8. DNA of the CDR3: TGTGCCAGTAGTACCCGGACTAGCGGGAATTTCGAGCAGTTCTTC. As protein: CASSTRTSGNFEQFF.

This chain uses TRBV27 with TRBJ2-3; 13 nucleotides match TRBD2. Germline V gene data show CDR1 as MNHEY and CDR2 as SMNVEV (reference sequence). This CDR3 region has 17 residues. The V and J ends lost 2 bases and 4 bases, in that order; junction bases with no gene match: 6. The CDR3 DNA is TGTGCCAGCAGTTTAACTAGCGGGAGGGTGGGCGCAGATACGCAGTATTTT. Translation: CASSLTSGRVGADTQYF.